Described below is a single T cell receptor (beta chain) sequence and its context. The data were taken from a study of blood T cell repertoires in COVID-19. Study-wide context: The United States, Italy and Spain were the sources of the acute and convalescent COVID-19 samples. Nucleic acid was either cDNA or gDNA, and it came from T cells, B-cell-depleted T cells, or PBMCs.

As processed by the authors: Researchers report that nucleated cell counts were estimated from reference gene primer amplification. Generated by immunoSEQ multiplex PCR, the TCRdb table keeps only in-frame clones and is missing some. V and J calls plus clone size are reproduced from that table; the DNA served to infer D and trimming. The table lists 100,000 to 150,000 clones, roughly four fifths of them singletons. V dropped 4 bases and J dropped 6; count of bases not matched to a gene: 2. The CDR3 loop spans 13 amino acids. The germline CDR1 and CDR2 sequences are SGHTA and FQGNSA. The sequence was obtained from a woman aged 45-65 years with acute or convalescent COVID-19. Sample: peripheral blood. This rearrangement joins TRBV7-2 to TRBJ1-5, with 8 bases lining up with TRBD1. CDR3 sequence: CASSSTGGQPQHF. CDR3 nucleotides: TGTGCCAGCAGCTCTACAGGGGGTCAGCCCCAGCATTTT.